This T cell receptor beta chain was documented in a study of glioma-infiltrating T cells after dendritic cell vaccination. Across the whole study: Three intradermal dendritic cell vaccine injections were given every two weeks. Study-level points and caveats: Complete blood and tumor specimen sets were limited to few patients.

A note on this clone: Its antigen is as yet unknown.

The PCR used 60 V beta and 13 J beta primers. The repertoire was sequenced with immunoSEQ multiplex PCR; TCRdb's copy has only in-frame clones and lacks some. The sample includes approximately 82,000 clones, 70% to 90% of them seen just once. All glioblastoma patients lacked an isocitrate dehydrogenase mutation. Trimming removed 7 bases from V and 6 bases from J; junction bases left unmatched: 6. Germline V gene data show CDR1 as SNHLY and CDR2 as FYNNEI. The CDR3 is made up of 14 amino acids. Sequenced material: blood, taken before dendritic cell vaccination. The source is a human donor with glioblastoma. The gene calls are TRBV2 and TRBJ2-2, with 9 bases identical to TRBD2. The CDR3: CASKGLASPGELFF. CDR3 nucleotides: TGTGCCAGCAAAGGACTAGCGAGCCCCGGGGAGCTGTTTTTT.